Sequencing of this TCR beta chain was carried out in a study of blood T cell repertoires in COVID-19. As for the study in general: PBMCs, B-cell-depleted T cells, or T cells provided the cDNA or gDNA that made up the material.

The CDR3 is 14 amino acids. Trimming stripped 5 bases from V and 0 bases from J, with 8 bases between. Germline V gene data show CDR1 as LNHNV and CDR2 as YYDKDF (reference sequence). TCRdb's table, derived via immunoSEQ multiplex PCR, lists solely in-frame clones and lacks some. The sample lists 100,000 to 150,000 clones; 90% to 95% were seen once. This TCR derives from a middle-aged man with COVID-19, enrolled during active disease. Input material: peripheral blood. The chain recombines TRBV15 with TRBJ2-1; D gene uncertain. CDR3 amino acids: CATSPRASYNEQFF. The CDR3 bases are TGTGCCACCAGCCCTCGAGCCTCCTACAATGAGCAGTTCTTC.